This T cell receptor beta chain was captured in a study of T cell changes during pregnancy in multiple sclerosis. V was pared by 1 base and J by 6 bases, with 8 bases of the junction left unmatched. This CDR3 is built from 15 residues. Germline values: CDR1 SQVTM, CDR2 ANQGSEA. Here immunoSEQ multiplex PCR was the method, and the copy in TCRdb shows in-frame clones only, minus some. The profile covers fewer than 85,000 clones, with about 96% appearing a single time and 1.1% taken by the ten largest. The rearrangement uses TRBV29-1 and TRBJ2-1; TRBD2 matches at 8 bases. The source of this sequence is a female donor with multiple sclerosis, enrolled in a pregnancy study. The sequenced sample was peripheral blood, obtained in the second trimester of pregnancy. This chain's CDR3 is CSVEGEVGRGNEQFF. The CDR3 nucleotides are TGCAGCGTTGAAGGTGAGGTCGGGAGGGGCAATGAGCAGTTCTTC.